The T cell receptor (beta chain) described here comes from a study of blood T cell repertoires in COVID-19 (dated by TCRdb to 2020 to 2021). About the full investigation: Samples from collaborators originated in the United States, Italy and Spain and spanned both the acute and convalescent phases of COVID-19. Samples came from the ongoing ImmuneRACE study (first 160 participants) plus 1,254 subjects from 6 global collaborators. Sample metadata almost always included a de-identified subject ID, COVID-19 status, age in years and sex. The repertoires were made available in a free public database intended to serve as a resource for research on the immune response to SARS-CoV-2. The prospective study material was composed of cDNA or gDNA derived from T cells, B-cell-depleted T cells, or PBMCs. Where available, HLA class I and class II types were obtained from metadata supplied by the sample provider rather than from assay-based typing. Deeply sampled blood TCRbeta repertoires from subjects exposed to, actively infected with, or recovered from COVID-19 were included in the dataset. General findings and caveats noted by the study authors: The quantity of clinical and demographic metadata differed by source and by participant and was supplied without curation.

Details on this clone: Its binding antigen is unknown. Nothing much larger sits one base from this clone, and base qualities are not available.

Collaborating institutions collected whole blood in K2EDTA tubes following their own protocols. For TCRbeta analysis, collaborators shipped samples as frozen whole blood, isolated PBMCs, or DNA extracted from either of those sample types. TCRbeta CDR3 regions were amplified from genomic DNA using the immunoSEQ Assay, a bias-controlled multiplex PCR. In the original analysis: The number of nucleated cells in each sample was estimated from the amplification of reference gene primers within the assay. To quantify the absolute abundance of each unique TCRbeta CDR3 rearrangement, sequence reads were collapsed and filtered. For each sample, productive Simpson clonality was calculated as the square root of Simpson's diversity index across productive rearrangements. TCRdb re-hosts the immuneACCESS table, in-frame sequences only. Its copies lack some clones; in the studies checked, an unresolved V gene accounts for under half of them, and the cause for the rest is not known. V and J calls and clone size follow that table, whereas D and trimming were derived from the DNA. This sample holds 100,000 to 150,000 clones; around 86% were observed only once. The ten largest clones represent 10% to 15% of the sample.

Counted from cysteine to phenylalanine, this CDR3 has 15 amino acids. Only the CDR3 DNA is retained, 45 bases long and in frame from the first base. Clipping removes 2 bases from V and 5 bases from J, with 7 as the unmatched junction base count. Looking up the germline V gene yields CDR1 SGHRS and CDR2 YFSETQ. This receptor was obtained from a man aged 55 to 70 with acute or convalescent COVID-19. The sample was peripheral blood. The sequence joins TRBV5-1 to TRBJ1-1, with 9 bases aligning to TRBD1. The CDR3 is CASSFTGGSGTEAFF. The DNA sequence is TGCGCCAGCAGCTTTACAGGGGGCTCGGGAACTGAAGCTTTCTTT. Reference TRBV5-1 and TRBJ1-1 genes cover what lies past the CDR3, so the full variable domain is KAGVTQTPRYLIKTRGQQVTLSCSPISGHRSVSWYQQTPGQGLQFLFEYFSETQRNKGNFPGRFSGRQFSNSRSEMNVSTLELGDSALYLCASSFTGGSGTEAFFGQGTRLTVV.